This paragraph reports one T cell receptor (beta chain). The specificity of this receptor is unknown. Base qualities are not at hand, and no much larger clone is one base apart. The sample has other DNA sequences that encode this CDR3 too. The sample belongs to a study of blood T cell repertoires in COVID-19 (dated by TCRdb to 2020 to 2021). For context, the study as a whole: The collaborator samples originated in the United States, Italy and Spain and spanned the acute and convalescent phases of COVID-19. The prospective study material was composed of cDNA or gDNA derived from T cells, B-cell-depleted T cells, or PBMCs. Deeply sampled blood TCRbeta repertoires from subjects exposed to, actively infected with, or recovered from COVID-19 were included in the dataset. The repertoires were made available in a free public database intended to serve as a resource for research on the immune response to SARS-CoV-2. The samples were drawn from two sources: the first 160 participants of the ongoing ImmuneRACE study, and over 1,000 subjects contributed by 6 global collaborators. A de-identified subject ID, COVID-19 status, age in years and sex were almost always included in the sample metadata. Where available, HLA class I and class II types were taken from metadata supplied by the sample provider and were not determined by assay-based typing. Overall study results and their limits: The amount of clinical and demographic metadata varied by source and participant and was provided uncurated.

The germline V and J ends show losses of 0 bases and 3 bases respectively, and no gene match explains 5 bases of the junction. The CDR3, cysteine through phenylalanine, is 16 amino acids long. Left in the record is the CDR3 DNA by itself, 48 bases read in frame from the first base. CDR1 SGHNT and CDR2 YYREEE are derived from the germline V gene (reference sequence). Collaborating institutions collected whole blood in K2EDTA tubes following their own protocols. For TCRbeta analysis, collaborators shipped samples as frozen whole blood, isolated PBMCs, or DNA extracted from either of those sample types. The immunoSEQ Assay, a bias-controlled multiplex PCR, was used to amplify TCRbeta CDR3 regions from genomic DNA. On the study's bioinformatics: Nucleated cell counts per sample were estimated from amplification of reference gene primers within the assay. To quantify the absolute abundance of each unique TCRbeta CDR3 rearrangement, sequence reads were collapsed and filtered. For each sample, productive Simpson clonality was calculated as the square root of Simpson's diversity index over productive rearrangements. TCRdb provides this immuneACCESS table in a form limited to in-frame rearrangements. Some clones are lacking; in checked studies, under half of them reflect an unresolved V gene, and why the rest are absent is not known. V and J calls and clone size follow that table, whereas D and trimming were derived from the DNA. The table for this sample lists tens of thousands of clones; 86% of them were counted only once. The ten biggest clones cover 25% of the sample.

The rearranged segments are TRBV5-4 and TRBJ2-3, with 9 junctional bases fitting TRBD2. This receptor was obtained from a human donor in a cohort sampled during active COVID-19. Material for sequencing was peripheral blood. The nucleotides are TGTGCCAGCAGCTTGGGGCGGGGGGGCCGTACAGATACGCAGTATTTT. Protein translation: CASSLGRGGRTDTQYF. Supplemented by the reference TRBV5-4 and TRBJ2-3 proteins around the CDR3, the complete variable domain is ETGVTQSPTHLIKTRGQQVTLRCSSQSGHNTVSWYQQALGQGPQFIFQYYREEENGRGNFPPRFSGLQFPNYSSELNVNALELDDSALYLCASSLGRGGRTDTQYFGPGTRLTVL.